The 6 T cell receptor beta chains reported below all come from one sample, sequenced in a study of cytomegalovirus exposure and HLA in healthy donors. Profiling relied on immunoSEQ multiplex PCR, and the TCRdb table lists in-frame clones only, not all of them. The sample lists roughly 200,000 clones; around 86% were seen once. Sequenced material: PBMCs. The receptors were gathered from a man younger than 40 in good health and CMV-seropositive.

In its sample, this clone was seen once. The V call is TRBV29-1, the J call TRBJ2-3; the match to TRBD1 covers 12 bases. V was pared by 6 bases and J by 6 bases, with 7 bases of the junction left unmatched. This CDR3 region has 14 residues. Looked up from germline, CDR1 is SQVTM and CDR2 is ANQGSEA. DNA for the CDR3: TGCAGCGTCCACGGGACAGGGGGCAGGGATACGCAGTATTTT. Its translation is CSVHGTGGRDTQYF.

This rearrangement joins TRBV19 to TRBJ1-5; tentatively, D is TRBD1 (5 bases). V was shortened by 7 bases and J by 4 bases, with 17 bases between the two germline ends. Germline lookup yields CDR1 LNHDA and CDR2 SQIVND (reference sequence). This CDR3 has 15 amino acids. CDR3 loop: CASTGQSGRNQPQHF. CDR3 bases: TGTGCCAGTACAGGACAAAGCGGGCGAAATCAGCCCCAGCATTTT.

A single count supports this clone. The chain is built from TRBV9 and TRBJ1-6; D is unclear. Trimming took off 0 bases at V and 14 bases at J, with 15 bases between the two ends. The CDR3 loop spans 14 amino acids. CDR1 and CDR2 (germline): SGDLS, YYNGEE. Here the CDR3 DNA reads TGTGCCAGCAGCGTAGGAGGGCAACCTTCGGCCCTCCACTTT. This gives the protein CASSVGGQPSALHF.

The gene calls are TRBV27 and TRBJ2-2; 9 positions agree with TRBD2. The CDR3 is 19 amino acids. Losses at the gene ends were 6 bases for V and 4 bases for J; bases not matched to a gene: 18. Germline-derived CDR1 and CDR2 are MNHEY and SMNVEV (reference sequence). CDR3 region: CASRGTPLAGPGGTGELFF. CDR3 DNA: TGTGCCAGCAGAGGTACCCCTCTAGCGGGACCAGGGGGCACCGGGGAGCTGTTTTTT.

The CDR3 sequence is CASSVVAGGITEAFF. CDR3 sequence (DNA): TGTGCCAGCAGCGTAGTAGCAGGGGGAATCACTGAAGCTTTCTTT. This chain connects TRBV9 to TRBJ1-1; 7 bases are a match to TRBD1. Unmatched junction bases numbered 6, after V lost 0 bases and J lost 4 bases. This CDR3 spans 15 amino acids. Looked up from germline, CDR1 is SGDLS and CDR2 is YYNGEE.

V is TRBV19 and J is TRBJ2-2; D call uncertain. The CDR3 runs to 13 residues. Germline V gene data show CDR1 as LNHDA and CDR2 as SQIVND (reference sequence). V lost 3 bases to trimming and J lost 6 bases, with 8 bases between them. CDR3 in amino acids: CASSMSGAGELFF. The CDR3 bases are TGTGCCAGTAGTATGTCAGGAGCCGGGGAGCTGTTTTTT.